The T cell receptor (beta chain) described here comes from a study of shared clonotypes between healthy human individuals. Overall study findings and caveats: The four-donor shared clonotypes exceeded non-shared clonotypes in generation probability, with non-shared ones scoring lower.

Only Caucasian adults living in Nashville, Tennessee made up the donor group. Using immunoSEQ multiplex PCR, the repertoire was profiled, and TCRdb retains in-frame clones only, with some absent. This table has more than 400,000 clones, 90% to 96% appearing once. This CDR3 has 13 amino acids. The V and J ends lost 4 bases and 2 bases respectively, with 7 bases between them. Germline assignment: CDR1 SGHNT and CDR2 YENEEA. As concerns this clone: What it binds is not known. Additional DNA sequences in this sample encode the identical CDR3.

The sequenced material came from naive CD4+ T cells sorted from blood. Indicated subset: CD45RA+ positively selected. The source of this sequence is a woman under 40 in good health. V is TRBV11-3 and J is TRBJ2-3, with D hard to call. CDR3 nucleotide sequence: TGTGCCAGCAGCTCCGGAACCACAGATACGCAGTATTTT. Translating it yields CASSSGTTDTQYF.